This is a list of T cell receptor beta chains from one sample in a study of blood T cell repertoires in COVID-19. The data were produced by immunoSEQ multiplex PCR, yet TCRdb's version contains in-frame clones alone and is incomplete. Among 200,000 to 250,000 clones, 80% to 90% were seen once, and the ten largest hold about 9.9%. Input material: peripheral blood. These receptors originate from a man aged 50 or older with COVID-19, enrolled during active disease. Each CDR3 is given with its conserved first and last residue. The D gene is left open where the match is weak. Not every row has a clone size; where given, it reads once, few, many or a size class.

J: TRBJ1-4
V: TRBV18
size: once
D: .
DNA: TGTGCCAGCTCACGGGTCCTGTCCGGCGGAGAAGAAAAACTGTTTTTT
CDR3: CASSRVLSGGEEKLFF

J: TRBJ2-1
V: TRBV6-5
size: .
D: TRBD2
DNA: TGTGCCAGCAGTTACTCGAGCGGGAGGGATTACAATGAGCAGTTCTTC
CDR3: CASSYSSGRDYNEQFF

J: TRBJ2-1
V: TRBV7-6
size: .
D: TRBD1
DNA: TGTGCCAGCAGCGGACGGTGGGGACAGGGGTCCTACAATGAGCAGTTCTTC
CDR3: CASSGRWGQGSYNEQFF

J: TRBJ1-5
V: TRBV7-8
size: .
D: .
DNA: TGTGCCAGCAGCTTAGGGCTACAGGTACAGCCCCAGCATTTT
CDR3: CASSLGLQVQPQHF

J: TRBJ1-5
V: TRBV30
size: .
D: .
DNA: TGTGCCTGGAGTCCGGGGGACGGGTACAGGAATCAGCCCCAGCATTTT
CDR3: CAWSPGDGYRNQPQHF

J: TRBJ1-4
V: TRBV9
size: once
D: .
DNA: TGTGCCAGCAGCGTAGAGCCAACTAATGAAAAACTGTTTTTT
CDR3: CASSVEPTNEKLFF

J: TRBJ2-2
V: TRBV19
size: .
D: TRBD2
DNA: TGTGCCAGTAGTATACTGACTAGCGGGAGGGGTACCGGGGAGCTGTTTTTT
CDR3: CASSILTSGRGTGELFF

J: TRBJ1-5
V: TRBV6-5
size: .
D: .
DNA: TGTGCCAGCAAGAGTTATAGCAATCAGCCCCAGCATTTT
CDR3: CASKSYSNQPQHF

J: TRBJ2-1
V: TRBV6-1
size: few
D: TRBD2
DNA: TGTGCCAGCAGTACCGGGACTAGCGGGGGGAATGAGCAGTTCTTC
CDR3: CASSTGTSGGNEQFF

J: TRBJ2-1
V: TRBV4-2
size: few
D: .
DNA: TGTGCCAGCAGCCCCCGCCCCCAGGGGAGCTCCTACAATGAGCAGTTCTTC
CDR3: CASSPRPQGSSYNEQFF

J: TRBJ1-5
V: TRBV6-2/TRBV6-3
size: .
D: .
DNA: TGTGCCAGCAGTTACTCGCAGGGGAGGCCCCAGCATTTT
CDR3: CASSYSQGRPQHF

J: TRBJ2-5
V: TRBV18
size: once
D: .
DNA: TGTGCCAGTTCCGGCTCAGGCAGGGAGACCCAGTACTTC
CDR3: CASSGSGRETQYF

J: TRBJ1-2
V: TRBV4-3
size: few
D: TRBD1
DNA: TGCGCCAGCAGCCAATGGACAGGGGATGAGGGCGGCTACACCTTC
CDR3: CASSQWTGDEGGYTF

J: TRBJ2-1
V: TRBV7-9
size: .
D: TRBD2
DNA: TGTGCCAGCATCTGGGTAGAGCGGGGCTCCTACAATGAGCAGTTCTTC
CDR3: CASIWVERGSYNEQFF

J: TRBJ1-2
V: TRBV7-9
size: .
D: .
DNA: TGTGCCAGCAGCTTAGGCTCCGGGACTGAATATGGCTACACCTTC
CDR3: CASSLGSGTEYGYTF

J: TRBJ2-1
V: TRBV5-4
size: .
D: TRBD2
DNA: TGTGCCAGCAGCTTGGGAAATAGCGGGGGGCCAGGGGATGAGCAGTTCTTC
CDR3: CASSLGNSGGPGDEQFF

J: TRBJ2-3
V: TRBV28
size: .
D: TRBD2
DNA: TGTGCCAGCAGTTCCGGCGGCGCGGGGGACACAGATACGCAGTATTTT
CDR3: CASSSGGAGDTDTQYF

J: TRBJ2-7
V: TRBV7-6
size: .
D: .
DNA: TGTGCCAGCAGCTTAGCAGCCGCGCCCACCTACGAGCAGTACTTC
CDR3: CASSLAAAPTYEQYF

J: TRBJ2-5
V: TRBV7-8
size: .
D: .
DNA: TGTGCCAGCAGCTTAAGGGGGATGGAGACCCAGTACTTC
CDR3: CASSLRGMETQYF

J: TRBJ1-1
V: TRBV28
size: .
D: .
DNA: TGTGCCACTACCAGGGGATCGCCTGAAGCTTTCTTT
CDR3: CATTRGSPEAFF